These 28 T cell receptor beta chains were sequenced from one sample in a study of blood T cell repertoires in COVID-19. The method was immunoSEQ multiplex PCR; TCRdb's version includes in-frame clones alone and lacks a portion of them. The table lists about 77,000 clones, 75% to 85% of them singletons. The sequencing sample was made of peripheral blood. The receptors derive from a woman aged 65 to 85 with acute or convalescent COVID-19.

The rearrangement uses TRBV3-1 (or the pseudogene TRBV3-2) and TRBJ2-1; 9 nucleotides match TRBD2. Trimming removed 2 bases from V and 7 bases from J; junction bases left unmatched: 9. Germline CDR1 LGHDT, CDR2 YNNKEL (reference sequence). This CDR3 region has 16 residues. Here the CDR3 reads CASSQRGGGEKNEQFF. Written as DNA, the CDR3 is TGTGCCAGCAGCCAACGGGGCGGGGGGGAAAAAAATGAGCAGTTCTTC.

The chain uses TRBV4-2 and TRBJ2-5; the D gene is possibly TRBD2 (7 bases). The germline V and J ends were trimmed by 1 base and 4 bases, with 16 bases remaining between them. The germline CDR1 and CDR2 sequences are LGHNA and YNFKEQ. The CDR3 contains 16 residues. CDR3 residues: CASSQGFQGGGETQYF. The CDR3 DNA follows: TGTGCCAGCAGCCAAGGGTTCCAGGGAGGGGGAGAGACCCAGTACTTC.

V usage is TRBV19 and J usage is TRBJ2-2; 8 bases are shared with TRBD1. The CDR3 runs 16 residues. Germline-derived CDR1 and CDR2 are LNHDA and SQIVND (reference sequence). Trimming at V came to 7 bases and at J to 0 bases, leaving 7 bases not matched to a gene. The CDR3 region is CASTPGGQANTGELFF. The CDR3, as DNA: TGTGCCAGTACTCCCGGGGGACAGGCGAACACCGGGGAGCTGTTTTTT.

This chain connects TRBV5-1 to TRBJ2-5, with TRBD1 matching 8 bases. Germline V lookup: CDR1 SGHRS, CDR2 YFSETQ. V shed 3 bases and J 5 bases; nucleotides not matched to a gene: 18. The CDR3 is 18 amino acids. CDR3 region: CASSYLPGQVAEGETQYF. The CDR3 DNA sequence: TGCGCCAGCAGCTACCTCCCGGGACAGGTCGCGGAGGGCGAGACCCAGTACTTC.

The J gene is TRBJ2-5, the V gene TRBV7-9, with 9 positions matching TRBD2. This CDR3 has 13 amino acids. Trimming cost V 7 bases and J 2 bases; bases outside gene matches: 2. Germline CDR1 and CDR2: SEHNR and FQNEAQ (reference sequence). The CDR3 DNA sequence: TGTGCCAGCATAGCGGGGGCGCAAGAGACCCAGTACTTC. This encodes CASIAGAQETQYF.

This rearrangement joins TRBV5-4 to TRBJ1-3, with 7 bases aligning to TRBD1. The trim removed 3 bases at V and 3 bases at J, leaving 6 bases unmatched. This CDR3 is built from 15 residues. CDR1 is SGHNT, CDR2 YYREEE, per germline (reference sequence). This CDR3 is CASSSGQAFGNTIYF. DNA for the CDR3: TGTGCCAGCAGCTCCGGACAGGCCTTTGGAAACACCATATATTTT.

The chain is built from TRBV10-3 and TRBJ1-6; perhaps TRBD1 as D (5 bases). Germline CDR1 reads ENHRY; CDR2 reads SYGVKD. V was shortened by 3 bases and J by 3 bases, with 9 bases between the two germline ends. The length of the CDR3 is 15 residues. The CDR3 region has the DNA TGTGCCATCAGTGATGACAGAGGCTATAATTCACCCCTCCACTTT. Translation: CAISDDRGYNSPLHF.

The rearrangement joins TRBV4-3 to TRBJ2-3, with 7 bases that match TRBD1. Unmatched junction bases numbered 10, after V lost 2 bases and J lost 2 bases. The CDR3 consists of 17 residues. Germline V gene sequence: CDR1 LGHNA, CDR2 YSLEER. This chain's CDR3 is CASSQNLPGTVTDTQYF. CDR3 DNA: TGCGCCAGCAGCCAAAATCTACCCGGGACAGTCACAGATACGCAGTATTTT.

V and J are TRBV5-1 and TRBJ1-1, with 9 bases matching TRBD1. V shed 4 bases, J shed 7 bases, and the junction held 5 bases outside the gene matches. Germline V CDR1 and CDR2: SGHRS, YFSETQ. This CDR3 spans 13 amino acids. This CDR3 is CASSEDRGVEAFF. CDR3 bases: TGCGCCAGCAGCGAGGACAGGGGCGTTGAAGCTTTCTTT.

V and J are TRBV2 and TRBJ1-2; possible D gene TRBD1, 5 bases. The CDR3 length is 12 residues. Trimming cost V 6 bases and J 7 bases, with 12 bases left between them. CDR1 is SNHLY, CDR2 FYNNEI, per germline. CDR3 bases: TGTGCCAGCAGGGAGACAGTGGCTGGCTACACCTTC. Translation: CASRETVAGYTF.

CDR3 bases: TGTGCCAGCAGCCCCCGCAGGGCTGATTCACCCCTCCACTTT. Amino acids: CASSPRRADSPLHF. The chain recombines TRBV9 with TRBJ1-6, with D possibly being TRBD1 (5 bases). Looked up from germline, CDR1 is SGDLS and CDR2 is YYNGEE. Deletions cut 4 bases from V and 8 bases from J, with 13 bases between. This CDR3 has 14 residues.

The V and J genes are TRBV19 and TRBJ1-5, with D possibly being TRBD1 (5 bases). The CDR3 consists of 14 residues. Germline assignment: CDR1 LNHDA and CDR2 SQIVND (reference sequence). With 3 bases removed from V and 9 bases from J, the gap between germline ends came to 15 bases. For the CDR3, the DNA is TGTGCCAGTAGTATTGCCCCGGAGGGGTGGCCCCAGCATTTT. Its protein is CASSIAPEGWPQHF.

V gene TRBV2 combines with J gene TRBJ2-5; 8 bases fit TRBD1. The CDR3 is 15 amino acids. The germline CDR1 and CDR2 sequences are SNHLY and FYNNEI. V was clipped by 6 bases and J by 2 bases; unmatched bases: 8. Here the CDR3 reads CASRYRTGRQETQYF. The CDR3 DNA sequence: TGTGCCAGCAGATATCGGACAGGGAGGCAAGAGACCCAGTACTTC.

This rearrangement joins TRBV19 to TRBJ2-5, with 10 nucleotides matching TRBD2. The CDR3 is 17 residues long. Trimming cost V 3 bases and J 10 bases; bases outside gene matches: 17. Germline-derived CDR1 and CDR2 are LNHDA and SQIVND (reference sequence). CDR3 residues: CASSMSLAGAPAEGQYF. The CDR3 DNA follows: TGTGCCAGTAGTATGAGCCTAGCGGGGGCACCGGCAGAGGGCCAGTACTTC.

The chain is built from TRBV9 and TRBJ1-4; tentatively, D is TRBD1 (6 bases). In germline, CDR1 is SGDLS, CDR2 YYNGEE. The ends were cut back, 6 bases at V and 4 bases at J, with 16 bases in the middle. The CDR3 runs to 15 residues. In nucleotides, the CDR3 is TGTGCCAGCACAACTTCGGACAGCTTTAATGAAAAACTGTTTTTT. This encodes CASTTSDSFNEKLFF.

This chain connects TRBV5-1 to TRBJ2-5; maybe TRBD1 (6 bases). CDR1 is SGHRS and CDR2 is YFSETQ in the germline V gene. This CDR3 spans 17 amino acids. Trimming removed 0 bases from V and 4 bases from J, with 19 bases in between. The CDR3 DNA follows: TGCGCCAGCAGCTTGGAGGTAGGGCCCAGGGGCCGAGAGACCCAGTACTTC. Residues: CASSLEVGPRGRETQYF.

The V and J genes are TRBV27 and TRBJ1-2; D remains unclear. The length of the CDR3 is 16 residues. Germline V gene sequence: CDR1 MNHEY, CDR2 SMNVEV (reference sequence). V gave up 5 bases and J gave up 7 bases, with 23 bases separating them. In DNA, the CDR3 is TGTGCCAGCAGTCCGACTAGGACCGTACCCCAAAGTGGCTACACCTTC. Encoded protein: CASSPTRTVPQSGYTF.

V usage is TRBV27 and J usage is TRBJ1-4, with D hard to call. V gave up 6 bases and J gave up 8 bases, with 13 bases separating them. This CDR3 comprises 13 residues. Germline V gene data show CDR1 as MNHEY and CDR2 as SMNVEV (reference sequence). The CDR3 here is CASRSPSEEKLFF. Here the CDR3 DNA reads TGTGCCAGCAGGTCTCCAAGCGAGGAAAAACTGTTTTTT.

The count of this clone is one. The chain links TRBV19 to TRBJ2-7, with D possibly TRBD1 on 5 matching bases. Germline V gene data show CDR1 as LNHDA and CDR2 as SQIVND (reference sequence). CDR3 length: 15 residues. V lost 0 bases, J lost 2 bases, and 11 bases lay in between. The DNA of the CDR3 is TGTGCCAGTAGTATAGAAGTGGGCAGGGCCTACGAGCAGTACTTC. It codes for CASSIEVGRAYEQYF. Using reference TRBV19 and TRBJ2-7 for the parts outside the CDR3, the full variable domain is DGGITQSPKYLFRKEGQNVTLSCEQNLNHDAMYWYRQDPGQGLRLIYYSQIVNDFQKGDIAEGYSVSREKKESFPLTVTSAQKNPTAFYLCASSIEVGRAYEQYFGPGTRLTVT.

The chain carries TRBV6-1 and TRBJ1-1; D perhaps matches TRBD1 (6 bases). The CDR3 length is 15 residues. Germline CDR1 is MNHNS and CDR2 is SASEGT. V lost 2 bases, J lost 1 base, and 11 bases lay in between. The CDR3 reads CASSELGGPNTEAFF. CDR3 in DNA: TGTGCCAGCAGTGAACTTGGGGGCCCGAACACTGAAGCTTTCTTT.

On this clone itself: One end of the junction is discordant with germline, which a read error may explain. The rearrangement links TRBV18 to TRBJ2-3, with unresolved D. Germline V gives CDR1 KGHSH, CDR2 LQKENI. This CDR3 has 12 amino acids. Written as DNA, the CDR3 is TGTGCCAGCTCACGAGGCACGGATACGCAGTATTTT. Protein sequence: CASSRGTDTQYF.

This sequence joins TRBV5-1 and TRBJ1-5; 7 bases line up with TRBD1. Germline loops: CDR1 SGHRS, CDR2 YFSETQ. The CDR3 covers 14 residues. V dropped 1 base and J dropped 3; count of bases not matched to a gene: 1. The CDR3 here is CASSLTGANQPQHF. CDR3 bases: TGCGCCAGCAGCTTGACAGGGGCCAATCAGCCCCAGCATTTT.

This clone has a single count. The chain recombines TRBV30 with TRBJ2-5; 16 nucleotides agree with TRBD2. Germline V CDR1 and CDR2: GTSNPN, SVGIG (reference sequence). CDR3 size: 19 residues. J was trimmed by 4 bases and V by 3 bases; bases with no gene match: 14. The DNA for the CDR3 is TGTGCCTGGAGGTACCTAAGAACCGGGACTAGCGGGGGGGGAGAGACCCAGTACTTC. This sequence encodes CAWRYLRTGTSGGGETQYF.

CDR3 sequence reads: CASSPLQGAEAFF. The CDR3 nucleotides read TGTGCCAGCAGCCCCCTCCAAGGAGCTGAAGCTTTCTTT. This sequence joins TRBV7-3 and TRBJ1-1; unclear D gene. The V and J ends lost 5 bases and 6 bases respectively, with 13 bases between them. Germline V gene data show CDR1 as SGHTA and CDR2 as FQGTGA. CDR3 size: 13 residues.

The chain recombines TRBV7-6 with TRBJ2-3; weak D call: TRBD1 (6 bases). This CDR3 comprises 15 residues. Germline assignment: CDR1 SGHVS and CDR2 FNYEAQ. The V gene lost 3 bases and the J gene lost 2 bases, with 12 bases spanning the gap. CDR3 bases: TGTGCCAGCAGCTTTTTCGGACAGACCACAGATACGCAGTATTTT. Amino acids: CASSFFGQTTDTQYF.

The chain couples TRBV5-1 to TRBJ1-1; D gene unclear. Germline assignment: CDR1 SGHRS and CDR2 YFSETQ. The CDR3 totals 17 residues. Trimming left V 1 base short and J 0 bases short, with 16 bases between. CDR3 DNA sequence: TGCGCCAGCAGCTTGAACCCTAAACAGTACCTGAACACTGAAGCTTTCTTT. This gives the protein CASSLNPKQYLNTEAFF.

The chain recombines TRBV24-1 with TRBJ2-6; 10 bases align to TRBD1. The CDR3 covers 19 residues. J gave up 2 bases and V 3 bases, and 9 bases lay outside the gene matches. Per germline, CDR1 KGHDR and CDR2 SFDVKD. The CDR3 DNA reads as TGTGCCACCAGTGATCGGCTAGGACAGGGGGTCGCTGGGGCCAACGTCCTGACTTTC. Its protein is CATSDRLGQGVAGANVLTF.

This clone appeared a few times. This sequence joins TRBV6-2 or TRBV6-3 and TRBJ1-2; 9 bases match TRBD1. The trim removed 2 bases at V and 4 bases at J, leaving 14 bases unmatched. Germline loops: CDR1 MNHEY, CDR2 SVGEGT. The length of the CDR3 is 18 residues. The CDR3 loop is CASSYHRQGGADSYGYTF. In nucleotides, the CDR3 is TGTGCCAGCAGTTACCACAGACAGGGGGGCGCGGATTCCTATGGCTACACCTTC.